This entry describes one T cell receptor beta chain. The data belong to a study of blood T cells in healthy people across ages. A second PCR, run for about 7 to 11 cycles, used a sample-barcoded 5' primer plus a J-beta primer mix. TCRdb recomputed calls from the 5' RACE reads with MiXCR, one row per CDR3 protein. The table lists around 990,000 distinct CDR3 sequences, around 25% of them singletons. Germline V CDR1 and CDR2: MNHNS, SASEGT. Trimming took off 6 bases at V and 3 bases at J, with 11 bases between the two ends. This CDR3 comprises 13 residues. This same sample was also taken into another study, of T cells of mothers and their children.

This TCR was recovered from a girl aged 2-15 years in good health. Sequences were obtained from blood. This rearrangement joins TRBV6-1 to TRBJ1-1; D perhaps matches TRBD1 (5 bases). The CDR3 DNA follows: TGTGCCAGCAGGGCTGGACAAGACACTGAAGCTTTCTTT. Encoded protein: CASRAGQDTEAFF.